This note documents a single T cell receptor (beta chain) sequence. Its antigen is not identified. Per the germline V gene, CDR1 is SNHLY and CDR2 is FYNNEI. With V trimmed by 5 bases and J by 4 bases, 8 bases remained unmatched. The CDR3 is 15 residues long. The record originates from a study of T cells after yellow fever vaccination. 5'RACE template switching produced TCR cDNA carrying a universal primer site and UMIs. TCRdb re-analysed the 5' RACE reads in MiXCR, keeping a single row per CDR3 protein. The sample lists 300,000 to 400,000 distinct CDR3 sequences; 8.7% were seen once. Study findings and constraints: The secondary response peaked faster, at day 5 versus 15, but was weaker. CD4 and CD8 compartments shared a small share of clonotypes, likely from convergent recombination. Most primary-vaccination clones recurred post-booster (approximately 96% CD4, around 90% CD8).

The chain couples TRBV2 to TRBJ2-1, with 7 bases identical to TRBD2. This sample comprised PBMCs, obtained on the day of the first yellow fever vaccination. The clonotype originates from a man aged 18 to 35 who received the YFV17D yellow fever vaccine. The CDR3 here is CASSYTGGPYNEQFF. CDR3 bases: TGTGCCAGCAGTTATACGGGGGGACCATACAATGAGCAGTTCTTC.